The clone carrying this TCR beta chain was observed a single time. Using immunoSEQ multiplex PCR, the repertoire was profiled, and TCRdb retains in-frame clones only, with some absent. The top ten hold approximately 5.1% of the sample, which has 150,000 or so clones, 89% seen once. The source of the sample is a study of T cell responses to AZD1222 COVID-19 vaccine. The CDR3 runs 14 residues. From germline, CDR1 is SGHNT and CDR2 YYREEE (reference sequence). Germline trimming cut 1 base from V and 4 bases from J; bases unmatched to any gene: 4. The clonotype was recovered from an adult in good health. The input for sequencing was peripheral blood, taken on day 0 of AZD1222 vaccination. This chain joins TRBV5-4 and TRBJ2-5; the match to TRBD1 covers 7 bases. CDR3 protein: CASSLKQGTETQYF. The CDR3 nucleotides are TGTGCCAGCAGCTTGAAACAGGGGACAGAGACCCAGTACTTC.